This TCR beta chain emerged from a study of graft-versus-host responses after intestinal transplantation. Study summary: Anti-thymocyte globulin induction, then tacrolimus and steroids for about 3 years, went to all recipients. Points from the study as a whole: The study found high graft-versus-host to host-versus-graft clonal ratios in allografts of patients with graft-donor T cell macrochimerism. The highest levels of circulating GvH clones went along with early declines in HvG clones after transplant.

Assay: immunoSEQ multiplex PCR; the TCRdb copy retains only in-frame clones and omits some. Seen here are about 40,000 clones, 75% to 95% observed once, and the top ten hold 2.3%. CDR1 is MGHRA, CDR2 YSYEKL, per germline. Trimming removed 1 base at V and 4 bases at J, with 16 bases between. CDR3 length equals 16 residues. Turning to this clone: Its antigen is unknown.

The chain has TRBV4-1 and TRBJ1-1; D is unclear. The sequencing here drew on PBMCs, taken around 320 days after intestinal transplant. The TCR comes from a human patient who received an intestinal transplant, so some T cells may come from the graft donor. The CDR3 DNA reads TGCGCCAGCAGCCAAGTGGTGCGGGTGGGAGGCACTGAAGCTTTCTTT. This translates into CASSQVVRVGGTEAFF.